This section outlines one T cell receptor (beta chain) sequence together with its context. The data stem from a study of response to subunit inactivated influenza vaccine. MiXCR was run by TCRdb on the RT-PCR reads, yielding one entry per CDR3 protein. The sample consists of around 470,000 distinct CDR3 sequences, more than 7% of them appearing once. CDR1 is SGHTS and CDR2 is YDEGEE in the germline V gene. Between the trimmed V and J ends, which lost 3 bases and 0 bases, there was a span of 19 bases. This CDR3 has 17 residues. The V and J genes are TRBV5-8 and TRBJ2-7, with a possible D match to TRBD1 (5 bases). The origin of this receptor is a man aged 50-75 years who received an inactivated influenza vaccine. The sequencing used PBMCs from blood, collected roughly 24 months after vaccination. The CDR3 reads CASSSPSQGRSSYEQYF. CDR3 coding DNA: TGTGCCAGCAGCTCCCCAAGTCAGGGAAGGAGCTCCTACGAGCAGTACTTC.